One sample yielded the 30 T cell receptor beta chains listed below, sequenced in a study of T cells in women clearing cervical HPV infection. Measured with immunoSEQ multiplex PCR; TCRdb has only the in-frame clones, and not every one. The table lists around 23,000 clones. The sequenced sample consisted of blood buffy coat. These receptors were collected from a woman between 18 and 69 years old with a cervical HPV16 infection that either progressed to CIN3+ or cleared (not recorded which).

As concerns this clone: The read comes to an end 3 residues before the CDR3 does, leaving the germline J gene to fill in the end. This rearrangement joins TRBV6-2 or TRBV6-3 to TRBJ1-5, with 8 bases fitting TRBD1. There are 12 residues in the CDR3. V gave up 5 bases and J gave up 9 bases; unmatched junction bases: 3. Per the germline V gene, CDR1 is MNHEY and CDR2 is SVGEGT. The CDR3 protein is CASSRDRGPQHF. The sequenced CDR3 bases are TGTGCCAGCAGTCGCGACAGGGGGCCC.

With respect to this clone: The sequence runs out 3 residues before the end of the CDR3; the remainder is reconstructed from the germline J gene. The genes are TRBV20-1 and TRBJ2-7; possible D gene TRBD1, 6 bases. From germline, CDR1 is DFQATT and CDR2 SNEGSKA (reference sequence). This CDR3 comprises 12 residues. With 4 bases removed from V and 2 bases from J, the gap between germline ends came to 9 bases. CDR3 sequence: CSANRETYEQYF. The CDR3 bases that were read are TGCAGTGCTAACAGGGAGACCTACGAG.

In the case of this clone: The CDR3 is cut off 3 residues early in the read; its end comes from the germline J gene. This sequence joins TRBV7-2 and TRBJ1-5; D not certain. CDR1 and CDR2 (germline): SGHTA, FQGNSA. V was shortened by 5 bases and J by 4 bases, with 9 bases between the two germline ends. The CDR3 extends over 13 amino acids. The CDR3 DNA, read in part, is TGTGCCAGCAGCCGTGGGCAAAATCAGCCC. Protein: CASSRGQNQP. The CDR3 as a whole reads CASSRGQNQPQHF.

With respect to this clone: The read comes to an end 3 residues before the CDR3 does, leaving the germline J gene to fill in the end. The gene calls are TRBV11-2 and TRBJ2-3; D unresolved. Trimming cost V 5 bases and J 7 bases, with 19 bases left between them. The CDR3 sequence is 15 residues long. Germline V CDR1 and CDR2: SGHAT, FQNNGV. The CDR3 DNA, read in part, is TGTGCCAGCAGCGTAAGCCAGACCGACTCGTATACG. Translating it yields CASSVSQTDSYT. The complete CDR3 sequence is CASSVSQTDSYTQYF.

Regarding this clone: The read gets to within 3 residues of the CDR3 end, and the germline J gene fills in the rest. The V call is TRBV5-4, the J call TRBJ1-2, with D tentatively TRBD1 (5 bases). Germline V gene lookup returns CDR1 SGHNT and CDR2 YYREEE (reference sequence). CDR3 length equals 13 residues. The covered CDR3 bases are TGTGCCAGCAGCTTGGAGACGACAGATACC. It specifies CASSLETTDT. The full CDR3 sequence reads CASSLETTDTYTF.

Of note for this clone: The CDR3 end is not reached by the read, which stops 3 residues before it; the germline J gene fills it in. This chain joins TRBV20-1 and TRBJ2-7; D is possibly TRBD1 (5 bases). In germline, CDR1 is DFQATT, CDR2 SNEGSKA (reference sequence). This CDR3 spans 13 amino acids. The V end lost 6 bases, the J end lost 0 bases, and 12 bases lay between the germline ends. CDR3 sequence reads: CSAKGVSSYEQYF. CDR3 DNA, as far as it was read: TGCAGTGCAAAAGGGGTAAGCTCCTACGAG.

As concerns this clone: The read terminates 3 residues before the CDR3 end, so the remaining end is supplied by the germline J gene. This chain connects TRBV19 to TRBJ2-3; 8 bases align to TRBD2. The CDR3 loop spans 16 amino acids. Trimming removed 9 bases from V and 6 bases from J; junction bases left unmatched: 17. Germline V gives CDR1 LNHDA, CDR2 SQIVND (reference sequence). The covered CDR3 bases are TGTGCCAGCCGACTCCGGGGACTAGAGGGGGAGGATACG. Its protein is CASRLRGLEGEDT. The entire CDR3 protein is CASRLRGLEGEDTQYF.

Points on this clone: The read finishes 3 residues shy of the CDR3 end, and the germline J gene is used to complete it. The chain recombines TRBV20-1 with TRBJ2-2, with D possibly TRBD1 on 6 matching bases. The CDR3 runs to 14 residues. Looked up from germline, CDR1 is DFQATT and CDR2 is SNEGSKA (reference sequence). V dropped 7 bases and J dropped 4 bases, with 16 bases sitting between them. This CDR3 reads CSVPDSLTTGELFF. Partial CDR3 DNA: TGCAGTGTTCCGGACAGCCTGACCACCGGGGAG.

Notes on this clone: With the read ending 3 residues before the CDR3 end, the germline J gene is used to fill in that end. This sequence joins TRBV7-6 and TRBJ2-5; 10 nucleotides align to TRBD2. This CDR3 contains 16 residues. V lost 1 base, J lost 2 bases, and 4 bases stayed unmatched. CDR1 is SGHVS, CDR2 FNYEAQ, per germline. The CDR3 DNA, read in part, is TGTGCCAGCAGCTTAGAGGCTAGCGGGGGTCAAGAGACC. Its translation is CASSLEASGGQET. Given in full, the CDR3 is CASSLEASGGQETQYF.

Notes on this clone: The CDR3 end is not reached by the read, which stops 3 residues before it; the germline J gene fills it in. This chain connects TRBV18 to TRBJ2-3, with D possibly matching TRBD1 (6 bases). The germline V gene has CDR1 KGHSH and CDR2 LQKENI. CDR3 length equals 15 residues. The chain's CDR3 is CASSPPLQNGQPQYF. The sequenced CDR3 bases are TGTGCCAGCTCACCACCGTTACAGAACGGACAGCCG.

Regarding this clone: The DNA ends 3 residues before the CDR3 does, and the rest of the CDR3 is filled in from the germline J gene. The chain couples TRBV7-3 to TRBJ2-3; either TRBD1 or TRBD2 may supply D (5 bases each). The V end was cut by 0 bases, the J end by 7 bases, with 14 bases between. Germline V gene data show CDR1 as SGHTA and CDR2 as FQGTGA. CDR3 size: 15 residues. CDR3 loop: CASSLTRERGNTQYF. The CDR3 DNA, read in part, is TGTGCCAGCAGCTTAACTCGGGAAAGGGGAAATACG.

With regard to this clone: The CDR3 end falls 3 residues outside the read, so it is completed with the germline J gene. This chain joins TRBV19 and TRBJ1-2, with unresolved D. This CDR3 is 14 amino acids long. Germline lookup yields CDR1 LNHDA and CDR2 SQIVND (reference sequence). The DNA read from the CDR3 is TGTGCCAGTAGTATAGGAGGAGGGTCCTACGAC. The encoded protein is CASSIGGGSYD. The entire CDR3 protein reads CASSIGGGSYDYTF.

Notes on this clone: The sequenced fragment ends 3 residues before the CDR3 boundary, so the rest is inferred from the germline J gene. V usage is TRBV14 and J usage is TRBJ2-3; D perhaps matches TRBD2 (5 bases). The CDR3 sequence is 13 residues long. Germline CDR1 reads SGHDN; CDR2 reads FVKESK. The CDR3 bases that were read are TGTGCCAGCAGCCCGCTAGCACAAGAGACG. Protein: CASSPLAQET. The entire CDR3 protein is CASSPLAQETQYF.

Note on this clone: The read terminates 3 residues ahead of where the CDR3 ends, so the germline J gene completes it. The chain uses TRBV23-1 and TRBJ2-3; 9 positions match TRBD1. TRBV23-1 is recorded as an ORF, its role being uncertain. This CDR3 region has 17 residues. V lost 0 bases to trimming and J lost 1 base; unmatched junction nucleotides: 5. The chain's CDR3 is CASSQSTRTGGTDTQYF. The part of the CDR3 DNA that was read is TGCGCCAGCAGTCAATCGACCAGGACAGGGGGCACAGATACG.

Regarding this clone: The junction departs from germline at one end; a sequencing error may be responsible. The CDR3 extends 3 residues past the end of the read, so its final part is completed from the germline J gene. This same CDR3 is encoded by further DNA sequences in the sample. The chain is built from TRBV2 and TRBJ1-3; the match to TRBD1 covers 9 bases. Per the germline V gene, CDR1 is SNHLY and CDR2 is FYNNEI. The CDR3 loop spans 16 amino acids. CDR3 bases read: TGTGCCAGCAGTTCCGGGACAGGGAAAACTGGAAACACT. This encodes CASSSGTGKTGNT. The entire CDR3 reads CASSSGTGKTGNTIYF.

The covered CDR3 bases are TGTGCCAGCAGTTTCGTCCCCGGGAGGACTAGCGGGAACACCGGGGAG. Amino acid sequence: CASSFVPGRTSGNTGE. The complete CDR3 reads CASSFVPGRTSGNTGELFF. The chain uses TRBV12-3 or TRBV12-4 and TRBJ2-2; 10 positions agree with TRBD2. The read is 3 residues too short to cover the CDR3 end, so that end is filled in from the germline J gene. The CDR3 is made up of 19 amino acids. J was trimmed by 1 base and V by 3 bases; bases with no gene match: 11.

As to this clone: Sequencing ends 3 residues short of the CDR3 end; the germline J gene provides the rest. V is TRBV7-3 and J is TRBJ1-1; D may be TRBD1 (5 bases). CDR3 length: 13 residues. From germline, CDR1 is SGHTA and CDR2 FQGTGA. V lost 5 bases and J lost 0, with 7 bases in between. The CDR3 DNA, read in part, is TGTGCCAGCAGCGTGACAGTGAACACTGAA. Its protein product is CASSVTVNTE. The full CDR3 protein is CASSVTVNTEAFF.

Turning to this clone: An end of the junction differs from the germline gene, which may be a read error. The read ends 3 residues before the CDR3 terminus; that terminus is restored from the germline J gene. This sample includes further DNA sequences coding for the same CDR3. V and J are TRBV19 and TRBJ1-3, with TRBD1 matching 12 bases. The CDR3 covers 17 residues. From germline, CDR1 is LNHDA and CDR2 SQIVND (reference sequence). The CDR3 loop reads CASYQPGQGAAGNTIYF. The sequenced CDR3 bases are TGTGCCAGTTACCAGCCGGGACAGGGGGCAGCTGGAAACACT.

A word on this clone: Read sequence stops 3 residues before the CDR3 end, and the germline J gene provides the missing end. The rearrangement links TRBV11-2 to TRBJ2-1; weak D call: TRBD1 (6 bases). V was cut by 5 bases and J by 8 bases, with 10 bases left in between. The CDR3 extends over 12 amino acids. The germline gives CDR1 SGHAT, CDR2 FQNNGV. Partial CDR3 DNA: TGTGCCAGCAGCGTGAGGACAGATGAG. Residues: CASSVRTDE. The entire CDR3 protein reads CASSVRTDEQFF. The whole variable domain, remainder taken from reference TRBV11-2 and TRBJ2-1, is EAGVAQSPRYKIIEKRQSVAFWCNPISGHATLYWYQQILGQGPKLLIQFQNNGVVDDSQLPKDRFSAERLKGVDSTLKIQPAKLEDSAVYLCASSVRTDEQFFGPGTRLTVL.

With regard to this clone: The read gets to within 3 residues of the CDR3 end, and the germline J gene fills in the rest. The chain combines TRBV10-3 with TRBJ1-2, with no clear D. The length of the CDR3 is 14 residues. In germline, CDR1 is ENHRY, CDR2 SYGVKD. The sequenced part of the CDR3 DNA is TGTGCCATCAGTTCTTTTAGTACTGTCCCGGGC. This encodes CAISSFSTVPG. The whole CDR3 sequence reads CAISSFSTVPGYTF.

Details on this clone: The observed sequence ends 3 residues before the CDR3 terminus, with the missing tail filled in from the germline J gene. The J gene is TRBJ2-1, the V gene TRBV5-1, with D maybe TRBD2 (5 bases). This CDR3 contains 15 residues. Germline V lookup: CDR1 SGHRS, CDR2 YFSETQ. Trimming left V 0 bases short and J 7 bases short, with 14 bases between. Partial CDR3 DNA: TGCGCCAGCAGCTTGGTCGCCGGGGAGAGGAATGAG. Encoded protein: CASSLVAGERNE. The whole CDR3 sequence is CASSLVAGERNEQFF.

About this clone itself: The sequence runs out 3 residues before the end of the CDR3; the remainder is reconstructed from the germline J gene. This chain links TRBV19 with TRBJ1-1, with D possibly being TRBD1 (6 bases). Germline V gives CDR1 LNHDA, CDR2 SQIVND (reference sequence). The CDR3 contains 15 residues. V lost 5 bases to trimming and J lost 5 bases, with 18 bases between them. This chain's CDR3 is CASSYAPGGGTEAFF. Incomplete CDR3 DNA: TGTGCCAGTAGTTATGCCCCTGGGGGCGGGACTGAA. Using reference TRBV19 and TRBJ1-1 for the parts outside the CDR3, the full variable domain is DGGITQSPKYLFRKEGQNVTLSCEQNLNHDAMYWYRQDPGQGLRLIYYSQIVNDFQKGDIAEGYSVSREKKESFPLTVTSAQKNPTAFYLCASSYAPGGGTEAFFGQGTRLTVV.

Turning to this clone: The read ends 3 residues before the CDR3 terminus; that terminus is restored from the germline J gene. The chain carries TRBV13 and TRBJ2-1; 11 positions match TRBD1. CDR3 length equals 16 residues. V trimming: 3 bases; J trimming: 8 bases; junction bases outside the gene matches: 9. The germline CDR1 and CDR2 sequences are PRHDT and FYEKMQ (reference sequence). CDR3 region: CASSFPSGTGGDEQFF. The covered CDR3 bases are TGTGCCAGCAGCTTTCCCTCCGGGACAGGGGGTGATGAG.

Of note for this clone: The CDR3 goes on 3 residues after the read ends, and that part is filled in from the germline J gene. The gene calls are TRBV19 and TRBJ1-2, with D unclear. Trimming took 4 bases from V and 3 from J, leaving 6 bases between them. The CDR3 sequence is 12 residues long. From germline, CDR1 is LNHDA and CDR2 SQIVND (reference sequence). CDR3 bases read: TGTGCCAGTAGTACCCGGGACTATGGC. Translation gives CASSTRDYG. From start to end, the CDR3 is CASSTRDYGYTF.

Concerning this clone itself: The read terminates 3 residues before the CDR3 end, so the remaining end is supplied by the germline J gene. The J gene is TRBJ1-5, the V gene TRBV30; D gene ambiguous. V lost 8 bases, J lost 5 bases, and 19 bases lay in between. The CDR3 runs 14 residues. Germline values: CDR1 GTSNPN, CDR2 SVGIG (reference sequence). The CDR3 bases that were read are TGTGCCCTGGAAGTATTTAGGGTTCATCAGCCC. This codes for CALEVFRVHQP. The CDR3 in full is CALEVFRVHQPQHF.

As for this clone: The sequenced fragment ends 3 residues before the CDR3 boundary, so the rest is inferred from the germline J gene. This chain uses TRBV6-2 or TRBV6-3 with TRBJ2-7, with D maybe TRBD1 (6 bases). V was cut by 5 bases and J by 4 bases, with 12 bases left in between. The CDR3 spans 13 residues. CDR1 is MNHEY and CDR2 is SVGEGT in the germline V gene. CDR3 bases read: TGTGCCAGCAGTCCCGGACAGAATTACGAG. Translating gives CASSPGQNYE. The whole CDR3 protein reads CASSPGQNYEQYF.

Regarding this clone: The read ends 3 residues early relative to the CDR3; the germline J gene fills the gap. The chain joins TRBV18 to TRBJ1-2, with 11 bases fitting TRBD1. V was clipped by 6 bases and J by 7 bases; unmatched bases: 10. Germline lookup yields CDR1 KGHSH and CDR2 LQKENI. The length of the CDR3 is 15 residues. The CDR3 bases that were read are TGTGCCAGCTCTCTAGGAGGACAGGGGGCGTTTGGC. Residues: CASSLGGQGAFG. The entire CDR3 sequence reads CASSLGGQGAFGYTF.

The sequenced CDR3 bases are TGTGCCAGCTCACCTGGGACTAGCAGACCCTTCGGCAATGAG. Translation: CASSPGTSRPFGNE. The full CDR3 sequence reads CASSPGTSRPFGNEQFF. This chain joins TRBV18 and TRBJ2-1; 9 bases align to TRBD2. The read stops 3 residues short of the end of the CDR3; the missing end is completed from the germline J gene. Germline CDR1 KGHSH, CDR2 LQKENI. V was clipped by 3 bases and J by 6 bases; unmatched bases: 12. The CDR3 sequence is 17 residues long.

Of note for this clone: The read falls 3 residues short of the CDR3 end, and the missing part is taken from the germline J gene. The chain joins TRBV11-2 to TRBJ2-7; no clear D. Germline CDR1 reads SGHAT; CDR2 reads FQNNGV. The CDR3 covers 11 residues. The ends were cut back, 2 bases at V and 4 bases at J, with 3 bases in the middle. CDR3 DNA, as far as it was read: TGTGCCAGCAGCTTATTATACGAG. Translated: CASSLLYE. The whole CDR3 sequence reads CASSLLYEQYF. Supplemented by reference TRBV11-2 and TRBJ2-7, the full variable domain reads EAGVAQSPRYKIIEKRQSVAFWCNPISGHATLYWYQQILGQGPKLLIQFQNNGVVDDSQLPKDRFSAERLKGVDSTLKIQPAKLEDSAVYLCASSLLYEQYFGPGTRLTVT.

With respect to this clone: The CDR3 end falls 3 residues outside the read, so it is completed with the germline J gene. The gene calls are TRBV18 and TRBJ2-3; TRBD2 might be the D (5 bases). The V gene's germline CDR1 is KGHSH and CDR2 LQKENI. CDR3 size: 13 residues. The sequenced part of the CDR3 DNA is TGTGCCAGCTCACAATTCGGGGAAGAGACG. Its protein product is CASSQFGEET. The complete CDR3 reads CASSQFGEETQYF.